This TCR beta chain was obtained from a study of T cell repertoires in cytomegalovirus infection. Study summary: CMV epitopes that were recently identified and HLA-C-restricted were used alongside well-studied HLA-B-restricted ones. A matching HLA type, together with CMV infection, was signaled by public TCR beta signatures. General observations from the study: Identification of carriers of CMV plus the relevant HLA was performed using cumulative public TCR beta family frequency. Clonotype analysis showed dominance of the ex vivo response by HLA-C-restricted CMV-specific TCR beta clonotypes.

TCRdb re-called the reads with MiXCR, one entry per CDR3 protein. The data hold about 160,000 distinct CDR3 sequences, with roughly 20% observed a single time. The CDR3 sequence is 14 residues long. The V end lost 5 bases, the J end lost 2 bases, and 12 bases lay between the germline ends. CDR1 is SEHNR, CDR2 FQNEAQ, per germline (reference sequence). This clonotype has only a few counts. Its antigen is as yet unknown. Here the sequenced sample was CD8+ T cells from cultured PBMCs, taken from culture after CMV antigen stimulation. The clonotype comes from a human donor in good health (CMV status not recorded). Some clones in this sample may be carry-over from other donors' samples. The chain recombines TRBV7-9 with TRBJ1-2; D not resolved. As DNA, the CDR3 is TGTGCCAGCAGCGCCACCGACCCGAACTATGGCTACACCTTC. Its translation: CASSATDPNYGYTF.